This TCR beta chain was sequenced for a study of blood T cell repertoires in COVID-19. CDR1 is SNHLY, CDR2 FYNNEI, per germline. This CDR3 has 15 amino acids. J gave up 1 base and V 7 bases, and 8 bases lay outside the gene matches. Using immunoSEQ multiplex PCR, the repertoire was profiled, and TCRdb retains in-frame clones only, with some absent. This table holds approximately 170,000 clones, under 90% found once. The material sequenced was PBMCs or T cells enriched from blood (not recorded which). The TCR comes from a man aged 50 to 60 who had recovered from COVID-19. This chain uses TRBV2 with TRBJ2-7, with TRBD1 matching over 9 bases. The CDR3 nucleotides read TGTGCCAGCAAATCGGGGACAGGGAGGTCCTACGAGCAGTACTTC. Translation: CASKSGTGRSYEQYF.